These 32 T cell receptor beta chains were all obtained from the same sample, sequenced in a study of cytomegalovirus exposure and HLA in healthy donors. In the PCR, 60 Vbeta and 13 Jbeta primers were used. Profiling relied on immunoSEQ multiplex PCR, and the TCRdb table lists in-frame clones only, not all of them. The profile shows 85,000 to 100,000 clones, more than 65% of them singletons. The source material was PBMCs. All receptors derive from a human donor in good health.

This chain uses TRBV19 with TRBJ1-1, with D possibly being TRBD1 (6 bases). Germline loops: CDR1 LNHDA, CDR2 SQIVND (reference sequence). The CDR3 contains 11 residues. Trimming took off 6 bases at V and 6 bases at J, with 8 bases between the two ends. The CDR3 DNA reads as TGTGCCAGTAGCAGGGGCCCTGAAGCTTTCTTT. The encoded protein is CASSRGPEAFF.

This clone was seen just once. The chain carries TRBV14 and TRBJ2-2; 8 bases are shared with TRBD1. The CDR3 has 13 amino acids. Trimming cost V 6 bases and J 6 bases; bases outside gene matches: 3. The V gene's germline CDR1 is SGHDN and CDR2 FVKESK. The CDR3 loop is CASRIQGAGELFF. CDR3 DNA sequence: TGTGCCAGCAGAATACAGGGGGCCGGGGAGCTGTTTTTT.

This clone was seen a handful of times. The chain recombines TRBV9 with TRBJ2-6; D possibly corresponds to TRBD1 (5 bases). The CDR3 covers 16 residues. Per the germline V gene, CDR1 is SGDLS and CDR2 is YYNGEE. Trimming shortened V by 0 bases and J by 0 bases, and 7 bases separated the two germline ends. The CDR3 DNA reads as TGTGCCAGCAGCGTAGTAGGGGCCTCTGGGGCCAACGTCCTGACTTTC. Translation: CASSVVGASGANVLTF.

V is TRBV9 and J is TRBJ2-5; tentative D call: TRBD1 (6 bases). V shed 3 bases and J shed 4 bases, with 13 bases lying between them. This CDR3 has 14 residues. The germline V gene encodes CDR1 SGDLS and CDR2 YYNGEE. The CDR3 bases are TGTGCCAGCAGCGCCACAGGGATGGGAGAGACCCAGTACTTC. Translating gives CASSATGMGETQYF.

The chain recombines TRBV2 with TRBJ1-2, with 9 positions matching TRBD1. The germline gives CDR1 SNHLY, CDR2 FYNNEI. V shed 4 bases, J shed 1 base, and the junction held 4 bases outside the gene matches. This CDR3 is built from 15 residues. CDR3 loop: CASSVRTGVNYGYTF. The DNA for the CDR3 is TGTGCCAGCAGTGTAAGGACAGGGGTTAACTATGGCTACACCTTC.

The CDR3 bases are TGTGCCTGGAGTCTCGGGGACTCTGGAAACACCATATATTTT. This translates into CAWSLGDSGNTIYF. The rearrangement joins TRBV30 to TRBJ1-3; D uncertain. This CDR3 is built from 14 residues. Trimming left V 2 bases short and J 0 bases short, with 8 bases between. Germline V gene lookup returns CDR1 GTSNPN and CDR2 SVGIG (reference sequence).

The CDR3 here is CAIRGGGLAGRVDEQFF. CDR3 DNA sequence: TGTGCCATCAGGGGGGGTGGACTAGCGGGGCGGGTGGATGAGCAGTTCTTC. The chain employs TRBV10-3 and TRBJ2-1; 12 nucleotides match TRBD2. Germline CDR1 ENHRY, CDR2 SYGVKD. V dropped 6 bases and J dropped 8; count of bases not matched to a gene: 14. This CDR3 region has 17 residues.

The sample holds one count of this clone. The genes are TRBV6-5 and TRBJ1-1, with D perhaps matching TRBD1 (6 bases). V was clipped by 6 bases and J by 2 bases, with 13 bases between them. The CDR3 is made up of 14 amino acids. Germline loops: CDR1 MNHEY, CDR2 SVGAGI. The CDR3 DNA reads TGTGCCAGCAGATCTGGGGGGGGCAACACTGAAGCTTTCTTT. Translated: CASRSGGGNTEAFF.

V gene TRBV6-5 combines with J gene TRBJ1-5; weak D call: TRBD1 (5 bases). CDR1 and CDR2 from the germline V gene are MNHEY and SVGAGI. This CDR3 comprises 15 residues. V was clipped by 6 bases and J by 0 bases, with 12 bases between them. CDR3 loop: CASRATANSNQPQHF. The CDR3 DNA follows: TGTGCCAGCAGGGCGACAGCGAATAGCAATCAGCCCCAGCATTTT.

This clone occurred once. At one boundary the junction diverges from the germline segment, which might be a read error. The genes are TRBV7-9 and TRBJ2-7; 12 bases agree with TRBD2. This CDR3 region has 16 residues. The germline gives CDR1 SEHNR, CDR2 FQNEAQ (reference sequence). The CDR3 loop is CSSSLGASGGAYEQYF. In DNA form, the CDR3 reads TGTTCCAGCAGCTTAGGTGCTAGCGGGGGGGCTTACGAGCAGTACTTC.

V is TRBV2 and J is TRBJ2-7; 8 nucleotides line up with TRBD1. From germline, CDR1 is SNHLY and CDR2 FYNNEI. This CDR3 is built from 15 residues. The trim removed 3 bases at V and 3 bases at J, leaving 7 bases unmatched. CDR3 residues: CASSDPGTGSYEQYF. The DNA for the CDR3 is TGTGCCAGCAGTGACCCTGGGACAGGTAGCTACGAGCAGTACTTC.

The CDR3 nucleotides are TGTGCCAGTAGTATCCGCAGGGGTGACTATGGCTACACCTTC. Translated: CASSIRRGDYGYTF. The chain joins TRBV19 to TRBJ1-2, with D tentatively TRBD1 (6 bases). V was clipped by 3 bases and J by 3 bases, with 11 bases between them. This CDR3 comprises 14 residues. Germline lookup yields CDR1 LNHDA and CDR2 SQIVND (reference sequence).

The sample holds a few counts of this clone. This chain links TRBV18 with TRBJ2-7; TRBD1 matches at 8 bases. Germline loops: CDR1 KGHSH, CDR2 LQKENI. V shed 3 bases and J 2 bases; nucleotides not matched to a gene: 0. The CDR3 extends over 13 amino acids. The CDR3 DNA reads as TGTGCCAGCTCACCGACAGGGGCCTACGAGCAGTACTTC. Residues: CASSPTGAYEQYF.

The J gene is TRBJ1-3, the V gene TRBV9; TRBD1 matches 7 bases. The germline V gene encodes CDR1 SGDLS and CDR2 YYNGEE. The CDR3 is 16 amino acids. The V segment lost 3 bases and the J segment 0 bases; nucleotides outside the gene matches: 6. Written as DNA, the CDR3 is TGTGCCAGCAGCGAAGGGACAGCGGTCTCTGGAAACACCATATATTTT. Protein product: CASSEGTAVSGNTIYF.

This chain links TRBV9 with TRBJ2-1; 8 positions match TRBD2. This CDR3 contains 15 residues. Germline values: CDR1 SGDLS, CDR2 YYNGEE. The V and J ends lost 5 bases and 9 bases, in that order; junction bases with no gene match: 13. The DNA for the CDR3 is TGTGCCAGCAGGGGAGTTGGGACTAGTCATGGTGAGCAGTTCTTC. Translating gives CASRGVGTSHGEQFF.

The chain couples TRBV7-9 to TRBJ1-5; 12 bases line up with TRBD1. Germline V gives CDR1 SEHNR, CDR2 FQNEAQ (reference sequence). This CDR3 has 17 residues. V was pared by 1 base and J by 6 bases, with 7 bases of the junction left unmatched. The CDR3 DNA follows: TGTGCCAGCAGCTTAGTCGTAGGGACAGGGGGCGGTCAGCCCCAGCATTTT. Translating gives CASSLVVGTGGGQPQHF.

This clone appeared a single time. The V call is TRBV11-3, the J call TRBJ2-2, with D possibly TRBD2 on 7 matching bases. Germline V gene lookup returns CDR1 SGHNT and CDR2 YENEEA. V dropped 3 bases and J dropped 4 bases, with 12 bases sitting between them. CDR3 length equals 15 residues. CDR3 nucleotide sequence: TGTGCCAGCAGCTTGAGGGGGGGCGTCACCGGGGAGCTGTTTTTT. As protein: CASSLRGGVTGELFF.

CDR3 residues: CASSWDSWNTEAFF. The CDR3 DNA reads TGTGCCAGCAGTTGGGACAGTTGGAACACTGAAGCTTTCTTT. This sequence joins TRBV7-2 and TRBJ1-1, with TRBD1 matching over 7 bases. This CDR3 has 14 amino acids. After removal of 6 bases from V and 1 base from J, the junction contained 5 bases not matched to a gene. Germline CDR1 SGHTA, CDR2 FQGNSA. Full variable domain (rest looked up from reference TRBV7-2 and TRBJ1-1): GAGVSQSPSNKVTEKGKDVELRCDPISGHTALYWYRQSLGQGLEFLIYFQGNSAPDKSGLPSDRFSAERTGGSVSTLTIQRTQQEDSAVYLCASSWDSWNTEAFFGQGTRLTVV.

The CDR3 region has the DNA TGTGCCACCAGCAGAGATGGGCCCCAGGCCGTCGGTGAGCAGTTCTTC. Amino acid sequence: CATSRDGPQAVGEQFF. This chain links TRBV15 with TRBJ2-1; no firm D call. The CDR3 contains 16 residues. Trimming left V 0 bases short and J 9 bases short, with 18 bases between. CDR1 and CDR2 from the germline V gene are LNHNV and YYDKDF (reference sequence).

The rearrangement joins TRBV6-4 to TRBJ2-1, with 8 bases identical to TRBD2. The J segment lost 0 bases and the V segment lost 2 bases, leaving 0 bases of the junction unmatched. Germline lookup yields CDR1 MRHNA and CDR2 SNTAGT. The CDR3 has 15 residues. CDR3 loop: CASSDSGSSYNEQFF. The DNA for the CDR3 is TGTGCCAGCAGTGACAGCGGGAGCTCCTACAATGAGCAGTTCTTC.

The CDR3 DNA follows: TGTGCCAGCTTAGCGTCGAACTACAATGAGCAGTTCTTC. As protein: CASLASNYNEQFF. The V call is TRBV7-2, the J call TRBJ2-1, with a possible D match to TRBD2 (5 bases). Trimming took 8 bases from V and 3 from J, leaving 11 bases between them. The CDR3 has 13 residues. The germline CDR1 and CDR2 sequences are SGHTA and FQGNSA.

The chain carries TRBV6-5 and TRBJ2-1, with 7 bases identical to TRBD2. Germline V gives CDR1 MNHEY, CDR2 SVGAGI. The CDR3 is 14 amino acids. V dropped 8 bases and J dropped 9; count of bases not matched to a gene: 13. This CDR3 reads CASSREGLGSEQFF. The CDR3 DNA follows: TGTGCCAGCTCAAGGGAGGGCCTAGGAAGTGAGCAGTTCTTC.

J is TRBJ1-1 and V is TRBV5-8; TRBD1 might be the D (5 bases). Trimming took 3 bases from V and 3 from J, leaving 15 bases between them. This CDR3 has 15 amino acids. The germline gives CDR1 SGHTS, CDR2 YDEGEE. CDR3 sequence (DNA): TGTGCCAGCAGCTCCGGACATAACGTTGACACTGAAGCTTTCTTT. This encodes CASSSGHNVDTEAFF.

The V and J genes are TRBV6-1 and TRBJ1-6; 7 bases are a match to TRBD1. Germline loops: CDR1 MNHNS, CDR2 SASEGT. J gave up 1 base and V 7 bases, and 4 bases lay outside the gene matches. The CDR3 sequence is 15 residues long. CDR3 DNA sequence: TGTGCCAGCACCCTACAGGGGTCCTATAATTCACCCCTCCACTTT. Translated, it gives CASTLQGSYNSPLHF.

The rearrangement joins TRBV5-1 to TRBJ1-3; D perhaps matches TRBD1 (5 bases). CDR1 SGHRS and CDR2 YFSETQ come from the germline V gene. Trimming took off 4 bases at V and 2 bases at J, with 7 bases between the two ends. The length of the CDR3 is 13 residues. The DNA for the CDR3 is TGCGCCAGCAGCCAGGGTACTGGAAACACCATATATTTT. Translation gives CASSQGTGNTIYF.

V usage is TRBV6-1 and J usage is TRBJ1-5; D not resolved. Germline V lookup: CDR1 MNHNS, CDR2 SASEGT. The V end lost 7 bases, the J end lost 7 bases, and 8 bases lay between the germline ends. The CDR3 has 11 residues. The CDR3 coding sequence is TGTGCCAGCATGGCGGGGCAGCCCCAGCATTTT. Its translation is CASMAGQPQHF.

V gene TRBV5-1 combines with J gene TRBJ2-1, with D possibly TRBD2 on 6 matching bases. V was pared by 2 bases and J by 6 bases, with 18 bases between. CDR1 and CDR2 from the germline V gene are SGHRS and YFSETQ. The CDR3 is 16 residues long. CDR3: CASSFDGSPFGNEQFF. In nucleotides, the CDR3 is TGCGCCAGCAGCTTTGACGGGAGCCCCTTCGGCAATGAGCAGTTCTTC.

This chain connects TRBV4-2 to TRBJ1-1; perhaps TRBD1 as D (5 bases). This CDR3 spans 18 amino acids. Trimming cost V 2 bases and J 4 bases, with 23 bases left between them. The germline CDR1 and CDR2 sequences are LGHNA and YNFKEQ. CDR3 DNA sequence: TGTGCCAGCAGCCAAAACCCCCTTCGACAGCCGGGGGTCACTGAAGCTTTCTTT. This encodes CASSQNPLRQPGVTEAFF.

The chain couples TRBV5-6 to TRBJ2-1; 10 bases are shared with TRBD2. Per germline, CDR1 SGHDT and CDR2 YYEEEE. The V and J ends lost 1 base and 8 bases, in that order; junction bases with no gene match: 6. The CDR3 consists of 15 residues. The CDR3 bases are TGTGCCAGCAGCTTGAGACTAAGCGGGGGGGATGAGCAGTTCTTC. Amino acids: CASSLRLSGGDEQFF.

This chain uses TRBV15 with TRBJ2-3, with 7 bases fitting TRBD2. CDR1 and CDR2 from the germline V gene are LNHNV and YYDKDF (reference sequence). CDR3 length: 18 residues. V shed 1 base and J 4 bases; nucleotides not matched to a gene: 14. DNA for the CDR3: TGTGCCACCAGCAGAGGGTTATGGGGCGGGGGAGGCCCAGATACGCAGTATTTT. Its protein is CATSRGLWGGGGPDTQYF.

This chain links TRBV12-5 with TRBJ2-3; TRBD2 aligns across 15 bases. J lost 5 bases, V lost 1 base, and 13 bases had no gene match. This CDR3 comprises 20 residues. From germline, CDR1 is LGHNT and CDR2 FRNRAP. The CDR3 protein is CASGLGGLAGGFYGKDTQYF. CDR3 nucleotide sequence: TGTGCTAGTGGTTTGGGGGGACTAGCGGGAGGTTTTTATGGCAAAGATACGCAGTATTTT.

CDR3 coding DNA: TGTGCCAGCAGCGCTATCGGAGGTGAGCAGTTCTTC. This gives the protein CASSAIGGEQFF. The chain couples TRBV9 to TRBJ2-1; TRBD2 is a possible D gene (5 bases). This CDR3 has 12 residues. Germline V gene data show CDR1 as SGDLS and CDR2 as YYNGEE. With 3 bases removed from V and 9 bases from J, the gap between germline ends came to 10 bases.